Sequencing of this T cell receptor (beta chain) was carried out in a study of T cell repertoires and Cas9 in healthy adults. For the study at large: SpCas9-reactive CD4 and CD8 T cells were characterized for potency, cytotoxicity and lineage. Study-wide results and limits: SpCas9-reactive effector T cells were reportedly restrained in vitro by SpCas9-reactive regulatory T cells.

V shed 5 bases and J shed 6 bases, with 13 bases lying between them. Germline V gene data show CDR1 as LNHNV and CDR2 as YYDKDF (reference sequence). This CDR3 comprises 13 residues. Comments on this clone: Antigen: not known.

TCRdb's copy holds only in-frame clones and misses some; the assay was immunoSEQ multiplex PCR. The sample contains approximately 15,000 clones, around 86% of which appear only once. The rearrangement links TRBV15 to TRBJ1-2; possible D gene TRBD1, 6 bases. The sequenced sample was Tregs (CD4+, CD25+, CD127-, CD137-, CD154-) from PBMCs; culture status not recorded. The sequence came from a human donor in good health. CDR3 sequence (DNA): TGTGCCACCAGCGGGGTGGGGGCAGATGGCTACACCTTC. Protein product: CATSGVGADGYTF.